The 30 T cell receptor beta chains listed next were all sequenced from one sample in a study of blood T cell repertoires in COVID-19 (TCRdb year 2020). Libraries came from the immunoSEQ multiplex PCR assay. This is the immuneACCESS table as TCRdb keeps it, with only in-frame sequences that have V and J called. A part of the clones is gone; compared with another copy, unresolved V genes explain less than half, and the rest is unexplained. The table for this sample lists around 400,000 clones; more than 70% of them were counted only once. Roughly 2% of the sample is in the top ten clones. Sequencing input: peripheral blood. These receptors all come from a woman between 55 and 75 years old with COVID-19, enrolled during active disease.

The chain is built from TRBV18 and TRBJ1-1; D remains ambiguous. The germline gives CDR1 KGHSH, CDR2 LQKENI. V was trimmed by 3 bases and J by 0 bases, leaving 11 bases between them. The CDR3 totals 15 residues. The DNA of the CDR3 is TGTGCCAGCTCACCCAGAGGAGTAATGAACACTGAAGCTTTCTTT. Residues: CASSPRGVMNTEAFF.

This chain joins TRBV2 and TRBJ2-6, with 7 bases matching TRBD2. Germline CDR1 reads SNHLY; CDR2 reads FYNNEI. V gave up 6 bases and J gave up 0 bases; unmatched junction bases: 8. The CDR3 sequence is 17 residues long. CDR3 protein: CASRWREGSSGANVLTF. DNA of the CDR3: TGTGCCAGCAGGTGGAGGGAGGGTAGCTCTGGGGCCAACGTCCTGACTTTC.

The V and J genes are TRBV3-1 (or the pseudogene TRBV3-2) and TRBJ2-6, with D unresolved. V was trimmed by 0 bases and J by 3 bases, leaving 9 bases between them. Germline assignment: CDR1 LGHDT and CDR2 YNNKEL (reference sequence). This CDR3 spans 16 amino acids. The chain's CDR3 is CASSQDRVLGANVLTF. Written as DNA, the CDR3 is TGTGCCAGCAGCCAAGATCGGGTCCTTGGGGCCAACGTCCTGACTTTC.

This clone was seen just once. CDR3 in DNA: TGTGCCAGCACTCAGGGGGCTGGGGAAAAACTGTTTTTT. Residues: CASTQGAGEKLFF. The chain recombines TRBV12-3 or TRBV12-4 with TRBJ1-4; 8 bases align to TRBD1. This CDR3 comprises 13 residues. The V gene end was trimmed by 7 bases and the J gene end by 8 bases; junction bases not matched to a gene: 6.

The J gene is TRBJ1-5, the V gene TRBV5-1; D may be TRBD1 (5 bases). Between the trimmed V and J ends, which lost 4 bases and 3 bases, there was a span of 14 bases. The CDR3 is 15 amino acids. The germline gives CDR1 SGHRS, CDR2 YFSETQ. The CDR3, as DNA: TGCGCCAGCAGCCCTTCGGGGGTGCTCAATCAGCCCCAGCATTTT. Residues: CASSPSGVLNQPQHF.

CDR3 nucleotide sequence: TGTGCCAGCAGTCCTTGGGGAGCGGGGGTGGCGGGGACCCAGTACTTC. It translates to CASSPWGAGVAGTQYF. This chain uses TRBV27 with TRBJ2-5; 8 bases match TRBD2. Germline-derived CDR1 and CDR2 are MNHEY and SMNVEV (reference sequence). CDR3 size: 16 residues. The ends lost 5 bases at V and 7 bases at J; junction bases unmatched: 15.

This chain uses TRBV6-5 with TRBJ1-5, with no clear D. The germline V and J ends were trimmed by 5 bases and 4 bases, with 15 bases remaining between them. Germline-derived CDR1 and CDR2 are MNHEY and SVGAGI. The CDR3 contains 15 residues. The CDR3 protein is CASSQTWASNQPQHF. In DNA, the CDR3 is TGTGCCAGCAGTCAGACCTGGGCCTCTAATCAGCCCCAGCATTTT.

This CDR3 is CAWSVRGDEKLFF. DNA for the CDR3: TGTGCCTGGAGTGTACGGGGGGATGAAAAACTGTTTTTT. The chain links TRBV30 to TRBJ1-4, with D possibly TRBD1 on 5 matching bases. Germline loops: CDR1 GTSNPN, CDR2 SVGIG (reference sequence). The V and J ends lost 0 bases and 6 bases respectively, with 8 bases between them. The CDR3 is 13 amino acids.

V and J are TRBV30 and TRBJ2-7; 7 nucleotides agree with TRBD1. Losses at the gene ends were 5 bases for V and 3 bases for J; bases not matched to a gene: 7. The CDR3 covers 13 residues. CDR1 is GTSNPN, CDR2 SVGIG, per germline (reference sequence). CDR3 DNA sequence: TGTGCCTGGGTCAGAGGGGGCCTCTACGAGCAGTACTTC. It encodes CAWVRGGLYEQYF.

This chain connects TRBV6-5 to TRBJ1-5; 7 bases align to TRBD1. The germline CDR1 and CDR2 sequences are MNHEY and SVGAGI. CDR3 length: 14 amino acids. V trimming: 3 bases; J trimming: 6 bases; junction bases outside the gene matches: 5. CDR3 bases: TGTGCCAGCAGTTATACAGGGGTTCGTCAGCCCCAGCATTTT. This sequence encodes CASSYTGVRQPQHF.

The CDR3 sequence: CASIPGNRNTEAFF. For the CDR3, the DNA is TGTGCCAGCATACCGGGAAACCGGAACACTGAAGCTTTCTTT. The chain carries TRBV6-5 and TRBJ1-1; D not certain. The length of the CDR3 is 14 residues. CDR1 is MNHEY, CDR2 SVGAGI, per germline. Trimming pared 7 bases from V and 1 base from J, leaving 13 bases between.

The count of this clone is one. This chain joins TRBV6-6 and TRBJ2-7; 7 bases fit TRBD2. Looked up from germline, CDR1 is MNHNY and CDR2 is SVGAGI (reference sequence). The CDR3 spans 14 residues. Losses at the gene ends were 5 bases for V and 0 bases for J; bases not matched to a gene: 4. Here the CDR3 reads CASSPGGSSYEQYF. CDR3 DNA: TGTGCCAGCAGTCCCGGGGGGAGCTCCTACGAGCAGTACTTC.

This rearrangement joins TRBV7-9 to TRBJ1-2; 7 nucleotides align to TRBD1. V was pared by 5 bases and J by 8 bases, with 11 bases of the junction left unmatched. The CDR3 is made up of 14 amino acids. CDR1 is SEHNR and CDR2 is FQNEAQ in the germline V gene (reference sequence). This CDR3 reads CASSSPLGGYGYTF. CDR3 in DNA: TGTGCCAGCAGCAGCCCGCTAGGGGGCTACGGCTACACCTTC. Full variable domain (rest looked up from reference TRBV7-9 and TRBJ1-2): DTGVSQNPRHKITKRGQNVTFRCDPISEHNRLYWYRQTLGQGPEFLTYFQNEAQLEKSRLLSDRFSAERPKGSFSTLEIQRTEQGDSAMYLCASSSPLGGYGYTFGSGTRLTVV.

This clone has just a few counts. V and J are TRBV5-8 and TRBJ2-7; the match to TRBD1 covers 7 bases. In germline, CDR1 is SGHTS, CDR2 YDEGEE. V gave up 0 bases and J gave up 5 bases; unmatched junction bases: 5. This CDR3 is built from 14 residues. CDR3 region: CASSLEGAADEQYF. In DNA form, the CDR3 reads TGTGCCAGCAGCTTGGAGGGGGCGGCGGACGAGCAGTACTTC.

This CDR3 reads CASSFGLDAYNEQFF. CDR3 DNA sequence: TGCGCCAGCAGCTTCGGACTAGACGCCTACAATGAGCAGTTCTTC. The rearrangement links TRBV5-1 to TRBJ2-1, with TRBD2 matching over 7 bases. V was clipped by 2 bases and J by 2 bases; unmatched bases: 4. The CDR3 is made up of 15 amino acids. The germline gives CDR1 SGHRS, CDR2 YFSETQ.

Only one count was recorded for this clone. CDR3 loop: CASSIPRGYTF. CDR3 DNA: TGTGCCAGCAGTATCCCTCGGGGCTACACCTTC. The chain has TRBV14 and TRBJ1-2, with D uncertain. Trimming stripped 6 bases from V and 8 bases from J, with 10 bases between. The CDR3 has 11 amino acids. CDR1 is SGHDN and CDR2 is FVKESK in the germline V gene.

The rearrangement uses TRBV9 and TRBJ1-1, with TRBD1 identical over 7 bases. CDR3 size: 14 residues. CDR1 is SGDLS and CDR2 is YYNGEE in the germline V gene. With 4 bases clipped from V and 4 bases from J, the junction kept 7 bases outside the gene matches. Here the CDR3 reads CASSFGQAGTEAFF. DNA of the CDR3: TGTGCCAGCAGCTTCGGACAGGCCGGCACTGAAGCTTTCTTT.

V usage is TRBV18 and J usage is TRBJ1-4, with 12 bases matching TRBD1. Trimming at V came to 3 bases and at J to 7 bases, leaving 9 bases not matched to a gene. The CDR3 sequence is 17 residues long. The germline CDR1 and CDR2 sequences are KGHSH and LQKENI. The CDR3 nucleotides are TGTGCCAGCTCACCCCCCGGGACAGGGGGCGCGTTTGAAAAACTGTTTTTT. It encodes CASSPPGTGGAFEKLFF.

CDR3: CAISELTLEEQYF. The CDR3 DNA follows: TGTGCCATCAGTGAGCTCACCCTCGAGGAGCAGTACTTC. The rearrangement links TRBV10-3 to TRBJ2-7; unclear D gene. The CDR3 is 13 residues long. Trimming removed 2 bases from V and 7 bases from J, with 12 bases in between. CDR1 is ENHRY and CDR2 is SYGVKD in the germline V gene.

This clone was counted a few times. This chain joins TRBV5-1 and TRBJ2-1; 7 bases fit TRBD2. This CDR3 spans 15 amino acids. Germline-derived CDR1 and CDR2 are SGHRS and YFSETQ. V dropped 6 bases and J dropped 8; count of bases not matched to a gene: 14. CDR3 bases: TGCGCCAGCAAGGCCGGGACTAAATATACGGATGAGCAGTTCTTC. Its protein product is CASKAGTKYTDEQFF.

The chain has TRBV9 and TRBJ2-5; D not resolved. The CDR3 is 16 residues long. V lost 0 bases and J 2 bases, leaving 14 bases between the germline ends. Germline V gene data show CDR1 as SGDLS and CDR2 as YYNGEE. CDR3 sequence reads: CASSVAVGDGQETQYF. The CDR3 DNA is TGTGCCAGCAGCGTAGCAGTTGGAGACGGACAAGAGACCCAGTACTTC. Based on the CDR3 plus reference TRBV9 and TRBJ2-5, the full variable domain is DSGVTQTPKHLITATGQRVTLRCSPRSGDLSVYWYQQSLDQGLQFLIQYYNGEERAKGNILERFSAQQFPDLHSELNLSSLELGDSALYFCASSVAVGDGQETQYFGPGTRLLVL.

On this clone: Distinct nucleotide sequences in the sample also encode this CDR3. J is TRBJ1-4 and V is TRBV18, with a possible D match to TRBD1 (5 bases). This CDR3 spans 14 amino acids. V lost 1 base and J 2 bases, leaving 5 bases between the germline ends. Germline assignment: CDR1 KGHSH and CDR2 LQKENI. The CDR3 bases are TGTGCCAGCTCACCACAGGGGACTAATGAAAAACTGTTTTTT. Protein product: CASSPQGTNEKLFF.

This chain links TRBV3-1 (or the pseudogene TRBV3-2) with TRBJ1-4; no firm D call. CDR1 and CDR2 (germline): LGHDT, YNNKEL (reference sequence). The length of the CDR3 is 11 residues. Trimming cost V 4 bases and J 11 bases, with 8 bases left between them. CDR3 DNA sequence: TGTGCCAGCAGCCGGGCGGGGAAACTGTTTTTT. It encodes CASSRAGKLFF.

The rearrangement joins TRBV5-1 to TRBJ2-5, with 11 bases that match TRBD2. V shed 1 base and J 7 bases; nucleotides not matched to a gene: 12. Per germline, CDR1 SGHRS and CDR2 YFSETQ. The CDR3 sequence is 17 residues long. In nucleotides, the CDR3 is TGCGCCAGCAGCTTGTCGCTAGCGGGGGGACTGTTAGGGACCCAGTACTTC. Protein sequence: CASSLSLAGGLLGTQYF.

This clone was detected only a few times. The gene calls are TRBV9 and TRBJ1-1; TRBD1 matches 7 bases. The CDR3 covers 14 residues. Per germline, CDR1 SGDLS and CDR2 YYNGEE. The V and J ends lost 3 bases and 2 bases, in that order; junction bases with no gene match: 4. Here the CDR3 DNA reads TGTGCCAGCAGCGGAGGGGGCGCAAACACTGAAGCTTTCTTT. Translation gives CASSGGGANTEAFF.

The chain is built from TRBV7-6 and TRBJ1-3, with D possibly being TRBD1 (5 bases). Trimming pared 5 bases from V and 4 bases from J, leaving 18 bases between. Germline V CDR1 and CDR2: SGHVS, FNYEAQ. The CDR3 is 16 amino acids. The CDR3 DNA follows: TGTGCCAGCAGCCCTATTCCCCAGACAGCCGGAAACACCATATATTTT. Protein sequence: CASSPIPQTAGNTIYF.

CDR3 in amino acids: CASSYVQGQTEAFF. In nucleotides, the CDR3 is TGTGCCAGCAGTTACGTCCAGGGTCAGACTGAAGCTTTCTTT. The chain is built from TRBV6-6 and TRBJ1-1; TRBD1 is a possible D gene (5 bases). The CDR3 contains 14 residues. Germline-derived CDR1 and CDR2 are MNHNY and SVGAGI (reference sequence). V was clipped by 2 bases and J by 5 bases, with 12 bases between them.

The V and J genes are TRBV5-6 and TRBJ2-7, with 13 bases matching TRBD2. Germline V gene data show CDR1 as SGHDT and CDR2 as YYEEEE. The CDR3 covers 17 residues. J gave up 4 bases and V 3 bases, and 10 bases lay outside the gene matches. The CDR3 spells CASSSPGLAGEFYEQYF. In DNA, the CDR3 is TGTGCCAGCAGCTCCCCCGGACTAGCGGGGGAATTTTACGAGCAGTACTTC. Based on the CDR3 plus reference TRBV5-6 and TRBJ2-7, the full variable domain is DAGVTQSPTHLIKTRGQQVTLRCSPKSGHDTVSWYQQALGQGPQFIFQYYEEEERQRGNFPDRFSGHQFPNYSSELNVNALLLGDSALYLCASSSPGLAGEFYEQYFGPGTRLTVT.

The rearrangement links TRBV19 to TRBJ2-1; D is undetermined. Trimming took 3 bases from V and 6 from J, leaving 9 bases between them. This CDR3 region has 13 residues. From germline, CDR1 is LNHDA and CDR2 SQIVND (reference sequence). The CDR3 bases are TGTGCCAGTAGTATGAGCCTTATCAATGAGCAGTTCTTC. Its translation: CASSMSLINEQFF. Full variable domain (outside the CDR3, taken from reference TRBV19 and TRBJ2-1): DGGITQSPKYLFRKEGQNVTLSCEQNLNHDAMYWYRQDPGQGLRLIYYSQIVNDFQKGDIAEGYSVSREKKESFPLTVTSAQKNPTAFYLCASSMSLINEQFFGPGTRLTVL.

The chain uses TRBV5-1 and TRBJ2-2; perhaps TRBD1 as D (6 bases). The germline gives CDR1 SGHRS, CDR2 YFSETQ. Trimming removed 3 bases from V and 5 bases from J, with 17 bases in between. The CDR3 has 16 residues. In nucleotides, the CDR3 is TGCGCCAGCAGCTCTGCCCCGGGACAAAGAACCGGGGAGCTGTTTTTT. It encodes CASSSAPGQRTGELFF. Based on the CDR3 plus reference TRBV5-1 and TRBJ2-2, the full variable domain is KAGVTQTPRYLIKTRGQQVTLSCSPISGHRSVSWYQQTPGQGLQFLFEYFSETQRNKGNFPGRFSGRQFSNSRSEMNVSTLELGDSALYLCASSSAPGQRTGELFFGEGSRLTVL.